Presented here are 21 T cell receptor beta chains from one specimen sequenced in a study of T cells in localized non-small cell lung cancer. The protocol was immunoSEQ multiplex PCR, while the TCRdb copy is restricted to in-frame clones and leaves out a portion. The sample has about 3,500 clones; about 30% are singletons. Material: normal lung tissue next to the tumor, obtained before any cancer treatment. These TCRs come from a woman aged 40 to 75 with stage I lung adenocarcinoma.

This clone showed up just a few times. V is TRBV30 and J is TRBJ2-7, with D hard to call. Trimming removed 0 bases at V and 9 bases at J, with 15 bases between. This CDR3 comprises 13 residues. CDR1 is GTSNPN and CDR2 is SVGIG in the germline V gene (reference sequence). The CDR3 reads CAWSVEWDGGQYF. CDR3 sequence (DNA): TGTGCCTGGAGTGTTGAGTGGGATGGCGGGCAGTACTTC.

This clone was counted only a few times. This rearrangement joins TRBV27 to TRBJ2-1; D could derive from TRBD1 or TRBD2 (5 bases each). Trimming removed 7 bases at V and 5 bases at J, with 15 bases between. Germline V gives CDR1 MNHEY, CDR2 SMNVEV (reference sequence). The CDR3 has 14 residues. The CDR3 reads CASIPYGAHNEQFF. In nucleotides, the CDR3 is TGTGCCAGCATACCTTACGGGGCCCACAATGAGCAGTTCTTC.

This clone was detected a few times. V and J are TRBV12-5 and TRBJ2-3; perhaps D is TRBD1 or TRBD2 (5 bases each). There are 15 residues in the CDR3. Germline-derived CDR1 and CDR2 are LGHNT and FRNRAP. Trimming stripped 1 base from V and 4 bases from J, with 12 bases between. CDR3 loop: CASGLGFGAADTQYF. CDR3 in DNA: TGTGCTAGTGGTTTGGGTTTCGGGGCGGCAGATACGCAGTATTTT.

This clone has just one count. The chain carries TRBV5-1 and TRBJ2-2; weak D call: TRBD1 (6 bases). The V gene lost 5 bases and the J gene lost 5 bases, with 16 bases spanning the gap. The V gene's germline CDR1 is SGHRS and CDR2 YFSETQ. The CDR3 covers 15 residues. The CDR3 region is CASSLNRVGTGELFF. In DNA, the CDR3 is TGCGCCAGCAGTTTGAACAGGGTAGGGACCGGGGAGCTGTTTTTT.

The sample holds a few counts of this clone. The J gene is TRBJ2-2, the V gene TRBV6-8, with TRBD2 as a possible D gene (6 bases). The CDR3 loop spans 14 amino acids. Germline CDR1 and CDR2: MNHGY and SAAAGT. V lost 10 bases and J lost 6, with 18 bases in between. The CDR3 loop is CAIHPTGVAGELFF. The CDR3 DNA follows: TGTGCCATACACCCTACGGGAGTGGCCGGGGAGCTGTTTTTT.

This clone was found many times. This sequence joins TRBV11-3 and TRBJ2-5; 7 nucleotides agree with TRBD1. The CDR3 sequence is 14 residues long. Germline trimming cut 5 bases from V and 2 bases from J; bases unmatched to any gene: 5. Germline values: CDR1 SGHNT, CDR2 YENEEA. CDR3 sequence: CASSPGTAQETQYF. The CDR3 coding sequence is TGTGCCAGCAGCCCGGGGACAGCTCAAGAGACCCAGTACTTC.

The rearrangement uses TRBV14 and TRBJ2-1; 8 nucleotides agree with TRBD2. The V gene end was trimmed by 2 bases and the J gene end by 8 bases; junction bases not matched to a gene: 14. Germline lookup yields CDR1 SGHDN and CDR2 FVKESK. This CDR3 spans 17 amino acids. The CDR3 loop reads CASSQYPGLAGRDEQFF. The CDR3 DNA follows: TGTGCCAGCAGCCAATACCCTGGGTTAGCGGGAAGAGATGAGCAGTTCTTC.

The V call is TRBV5-1, the J call TRBJ2-1; D gene uncertain. The CDR3 has 15 residues. Per germline, CDR1 SGHRS and CDR2 YFSETQ. V was trimmed by 0 bases and J by 1 base, leaving 8 bases between them. The chain's CDR3 is CASSLDTDSYNEQFF. In DNA, the CDR3 is TGCGCCAGCAGCTTGGACACGGATTCCTACAATGAGCAGTTCTTC.

The chain combines TRBV28 with TRBJ2-2; unclear D gene. The germline V and J ends were trimmed by 6 bases and 3 bases, with 5 bases remaining between them. The CDR3 extends over 12 amino acids. Germline CDR1 reads MDHEN; CDR2 reads SYDVKM. The CDR3, as DNA: TGTGCCAGCAGCGACCACACCGGGGAGCTGTTTTTT. Amino acid sequence: CASSDHTGELFF.

The CDR3 DNA reads as TGTGCCTTGTCCGCCCGGAGGGGGTACACTGAAGCTTTCTTT. Residues: CALSARRGYTEAFF. This chain connects TRBV30 to TRBJ1-1, with TRBD1 as a possible D gene (6 bases). CDR3 length equals 14 residues. From germline, CDR1 is GTSNPN and CDR2 SVGIG (reference sequence). V dropped 7 bases and J dropped 3 bases, with 18 bases sitting between them.

The V and J genes are TRBV11-3 and TRBJ1-1, with 7 bases aligning to TRBD1. Per germline, CDR1 SGHNT and CDR2 YENEEA. J lost 5 bases, V lost 4 bases, and 13 bases had no gene match. CDR3 length equals 16 residues. The CDR3: CASSSRKQGSRTEAFF. DNA of the CDR3: TGTGCCAGCAGCTCCCGCAAACAGGGGAGCAGGACTGAAGCTTTCTTT.

This clone was seen more than once but under ten times. The chain uses TRBV4-1 and TRBJ2-5; 8 nucleotides agree with TRBD1. Germline loops: CDR1 MGHRA, CDR2 YSYEKL. Germline trimming cut 3 bases from V and 4 bases from J; bases unmatched to any gene: 7. The CDR3 contains 15 residues. This CDR3 reads CASSQTGEVRETQYF. CDR3 sequence (DNA): TGCGCCAGCAGCCAGACAGGGGAGGTCCGAGAGACCCAGTACTTC.

The chain joins TRBV25-1 to TRBJ1-2; D not resolved. CDR3 size: 13 residues. In germline, CDR1 is MGHDK, CDR2 SYGVNS. With 2 bases removed from V and 5 bases from J, the gap between germline ends came to 9 bases. The chain's CDR3 is CASSEGSGYGYTF. The CDR3 bases are TGTGCCAGCAGTGAAGGATCAGGTTATGGCTACACCTTC.

The V gene is TRBV5-1, the J gene TRBJ2-1; no clear D. This CDR3 has 14 residues. Germline V lookup: CDR1 SGHRS, CDR2 YFSETQ. V lost 2 bases and J 6 bases, leaving 12 bases between the germline ends. DNA of the CDR3: TGCGCCAGCAGCTTATTCAGCGCCACCAATGAGCAGTTCTTC. Protein: CASSLFSATNEQFF. The full variable domain, its missing parts supplied by reference TRBV5-1 and TRBJ2-1, is KAGVTQTPRYLIKTRGQQVTLSCSPISGHRSVSWYQQTPGQGLQFLFEYFSETQRNKGNFPGRFSGRQFSNSRSEMNVSTLELGDSALYLCASSLFSATNEQFFGPGTRLTVL.

This clone has just a few counts. The chain employs TRBV12-2 and TRBJ2-7; the table names TRBD1, a call not compared with the DNA. TRBV12-2 is deemed a pseudogene. This CDR3 contains 16 residues. CDR3 DNA sequence: TGTGCAAGTCGCTCACAGCAACCGGGACAGGGAAACGAGCAGTACTTC. Its protein product is CASRSQQPGQGNEQYF.

The CDR3 region has the DNA TGCGCCAGCAGCTTGGGGATTACTAATGAAAAACTGTTTTTT. This codes for CASSLGITNEKLFF. J is TRBJ1-4 and V is TRBV5-1; D unresolved. Per the germline V gene, CDR1 is SGHRS and CDR2 is YFSETQ. The CDR3 runs 14 residues. V was clipped by 0 bases and J by 2 bases, with 5 bases between them.

This clone has a handful of counts. V usage is TRBV18 and J usage is TRBJ2-1, with 8 nucleotides matching TRBD2. V was pared by 1 base and J by 10 bases, with 6 bases of the junction left unmatched. The CDR3 spans 14 residues. Germline CDR1 and CDR2: KGHSH and LQKENI. The CDR3 loop is CASSPQEVAGEQFF. In DNA form, the CDR3 reads TGTGCCAGCTCACCACAGGAGGTAGCGGGAGAGCAGTTCTTC.

This clone was counted only a few times. This sequence joins TRBV5-8 and TRBJ2-1; D is ambiguous. V was trimmed by 3 bases and J by 9 bases, leaving 16 bases between them. This CDR3 contains 14 residues. Germline CDR1 is SGHTS and CDR2 is YDEGEE. The CDR3 DNA reads as TGTGCCAGCAGCTCGATTTACTCCTCCGGTGAGCAGTTCTTC. It codes for CASSSIYSSGEQFF.

This clone was seen only a few times. The chain combines TRBV11-3 with TRBJ2-7, with 9 bases lining up with TRBD2. The CDR3 loop spans 15 amino acids. Germline CDR1 reads SGHNT; CDR2 reads YENEEA. The V and J ends lost 5 bases and 6 bases, in that order; junction bases with no gene match: 11. CDR3 DNA sequence: TGTGCCAGCAGCCCCCTAGCGGGATCGGGTACCGAGCAGTACTTC. Protein: CASSPLAGSGTEQYF.

The gene calls are TRBV19 and TRBJ2-5; D perhaps matches TRBD2 (5 bases). Looked up from germline, CDR1 is LNHDA and CDR2 is SQIVND (reference sequence). The CDR3 runs 15 residues. The V and J ends lost 7 bases and 2 bases respectively, with 17 bases between them. DNA for the CDR3: TGTGCCAGTACCTCGTCGCGGGCAGAGCAAGAGACCCAGTACTTC. As protein: CASTSSRAEQETQYF.

Of note for this clone: At one end, the junction sequence differs from germline, possibly due to a read error. The chain uses TRBV6-8 and TRBJ2-2; weak D call: TRBD1 (5 bases). CDR3 length equals 12 residues. In germline, CDR1 is MNHGY, CDR2 SAAAGT. The CDR3 nucleotides are TGTGCCAGCAGTTCAGGGATTGGGGTGCTGTTTTTT. Translation: CASSSGIGVLFF.